The clone carrying this TCR beta chain was seen only a few times. Its antigen is unknown. This sample was included in a study of T-cell reconstitution after alpha-beta-depleted transplantation in children. Germline V gene sequence: CDR1 MGHDK, CDR2 SYGVNS. The ends were cut back, 4 bases at V and 3 bases at J, with 7 bases in the middle. The CDR3 has 12 residues. Molecular barcoding with unique molecular identifiers was used for the TCRbeta library. A single record per CDR3 protein comes from TCRdb applying MiXCR to the PCR reads. The sample lists 6,500 to 8,000 distinct CDR3 sequences, about 10% occurring once. Overall study findings and caveats: From surviving recipient T cells and thymic progenitors came the high day-60 TCRbeta diversity observed in some patients. It was reported that alpha-beta T cells came from several hundred expanded graft clones (about two months after transplant). One year after transplant, T-cell counts and diversity came mostly from newly produced T cells.

The clonotype was recovered from a child in the first two years of life who had a stem cell transplant for acute myeloid leukemia, so the T cells may come from the graft donor. The gene calls are TRBV25-1 and TRBJ2-7, with D unclear. This specimen was PBMCs, mostly from graft donor cells, taken 180 days after TCRalphabeta/CD19-depleted stem cell transplant. The CDR3 nucleotides read TGTGCCAGCAGTGGCGACGTCTACGAGCAGTACTTC. It codes for CASSGDVYEQYF.